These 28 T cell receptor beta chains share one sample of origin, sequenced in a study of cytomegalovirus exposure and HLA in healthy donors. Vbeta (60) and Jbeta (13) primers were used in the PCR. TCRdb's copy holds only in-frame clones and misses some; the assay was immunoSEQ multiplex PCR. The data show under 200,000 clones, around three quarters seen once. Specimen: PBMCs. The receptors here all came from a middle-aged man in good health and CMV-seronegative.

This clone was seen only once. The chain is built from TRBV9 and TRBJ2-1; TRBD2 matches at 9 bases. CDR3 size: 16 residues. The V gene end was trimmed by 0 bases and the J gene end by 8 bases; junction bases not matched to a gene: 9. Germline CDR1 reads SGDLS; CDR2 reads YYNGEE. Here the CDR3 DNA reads TGTGCCAGCAGCGTAGGGGCTAGCGGGGCAGGGGATGAGCAGTTCTTC. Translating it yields CASSVGASGAGDEQFF.

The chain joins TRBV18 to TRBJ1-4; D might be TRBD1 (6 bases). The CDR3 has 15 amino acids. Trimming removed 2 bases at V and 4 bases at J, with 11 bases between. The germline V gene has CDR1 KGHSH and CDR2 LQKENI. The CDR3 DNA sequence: TGTGCCAGCTCACCAACAGGGCCCCATAATGAAAAACTGTTTTTT. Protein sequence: CASSPTGPHNEKLFF.

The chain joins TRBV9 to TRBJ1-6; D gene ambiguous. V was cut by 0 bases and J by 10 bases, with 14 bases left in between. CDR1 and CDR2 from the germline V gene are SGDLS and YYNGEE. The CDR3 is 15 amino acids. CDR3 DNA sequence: TGTGCCAGCAGCGTAGTCGAACGAGTTGAGTCACCCCTCCACTTT. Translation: CASSVVERVESPLHF.

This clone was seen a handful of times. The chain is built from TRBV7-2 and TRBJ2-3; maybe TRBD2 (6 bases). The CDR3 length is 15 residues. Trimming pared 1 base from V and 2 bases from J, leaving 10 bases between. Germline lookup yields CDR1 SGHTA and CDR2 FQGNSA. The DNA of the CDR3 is TGTGCCAGCAGCTTAGATTGGACTACCACAGATACGCAGTATTTT. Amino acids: CASSLDWTTTDTQYF. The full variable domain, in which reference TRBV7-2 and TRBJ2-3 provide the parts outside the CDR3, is GAGVSQSPSNKVTEKGKDVELRCDPISGHTALYWYRQSLGQGLEFLIYFQGNSAPDKSGLPSDRFSAERTGGSVSTLTIQRTQQEDSAVYLCASSLDWTTTDTQYFGPGTRLTVL.

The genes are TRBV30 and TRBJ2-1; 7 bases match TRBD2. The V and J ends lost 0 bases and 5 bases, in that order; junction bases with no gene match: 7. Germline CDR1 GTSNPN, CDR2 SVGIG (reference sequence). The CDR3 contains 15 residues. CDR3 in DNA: TGTGCCTGGAGTGTACTTGCGGGAGTAAACAATGAGCAGTTCTTC. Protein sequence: CAWSVLAGVNNEQFF.

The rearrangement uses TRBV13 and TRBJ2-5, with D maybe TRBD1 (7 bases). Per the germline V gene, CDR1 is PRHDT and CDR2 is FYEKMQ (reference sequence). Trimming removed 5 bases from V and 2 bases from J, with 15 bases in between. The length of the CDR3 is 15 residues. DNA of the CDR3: TGTGCCAGCAGCCTACAGGGGACTCCTCAAGAGACCCAGTACTTC. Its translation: CASSLQGTPQETQYF.

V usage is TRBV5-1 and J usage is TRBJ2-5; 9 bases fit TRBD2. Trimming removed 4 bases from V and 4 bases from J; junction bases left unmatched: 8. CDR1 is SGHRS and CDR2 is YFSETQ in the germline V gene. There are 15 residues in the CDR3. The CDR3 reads CASSREAGGSETQYF. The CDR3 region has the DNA TGCGCCAGCAGCCGGGAGGCGGGGGGGTCAGAGACCCAGTACTTC.

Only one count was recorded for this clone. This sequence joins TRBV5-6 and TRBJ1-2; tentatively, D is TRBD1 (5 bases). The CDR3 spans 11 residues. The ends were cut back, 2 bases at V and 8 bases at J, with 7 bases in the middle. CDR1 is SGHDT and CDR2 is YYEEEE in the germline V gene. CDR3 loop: CASSFRGGYTF. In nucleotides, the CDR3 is TGTGCCAGCAGCTTCCGGGGGGGCTACACCTTC.

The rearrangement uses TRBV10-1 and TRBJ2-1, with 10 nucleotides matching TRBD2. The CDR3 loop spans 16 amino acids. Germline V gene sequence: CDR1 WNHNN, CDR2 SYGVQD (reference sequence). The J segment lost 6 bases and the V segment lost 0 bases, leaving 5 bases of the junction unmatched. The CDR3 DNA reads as TGCGCCAGCAGTGAGTCGAAGCGGGGGGGCCCCAATGAGCAGTTCTTC. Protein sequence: CASSESKRGGPNEQFF.

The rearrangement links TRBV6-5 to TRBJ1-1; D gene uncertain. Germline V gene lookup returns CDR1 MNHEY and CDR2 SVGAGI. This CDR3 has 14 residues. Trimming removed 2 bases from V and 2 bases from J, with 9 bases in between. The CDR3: CASSYPGYNTEAFF. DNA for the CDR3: TGTGCCAGCAGTTACCCCGGGTACAACACTGAAGCTTTCTTT.

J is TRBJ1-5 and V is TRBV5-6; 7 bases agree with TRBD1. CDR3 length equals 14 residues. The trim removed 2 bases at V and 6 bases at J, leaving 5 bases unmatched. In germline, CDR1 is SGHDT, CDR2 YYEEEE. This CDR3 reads CASSFLGGFQPQHF. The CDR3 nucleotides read TGTGCCAGCAGCTTTTTAGGGGGCTTTCAGCCCCAGCATTTT.

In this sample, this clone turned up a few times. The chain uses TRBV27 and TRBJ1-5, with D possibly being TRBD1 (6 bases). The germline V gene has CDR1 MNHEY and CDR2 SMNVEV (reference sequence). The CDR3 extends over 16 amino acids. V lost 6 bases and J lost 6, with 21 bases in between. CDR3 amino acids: CASRDCPGLGAQPQHF. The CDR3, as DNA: TGTGCCAGCAGGGATTGTCCCGGGCTGGGGGCTCAGCCCCAGCATTTT.

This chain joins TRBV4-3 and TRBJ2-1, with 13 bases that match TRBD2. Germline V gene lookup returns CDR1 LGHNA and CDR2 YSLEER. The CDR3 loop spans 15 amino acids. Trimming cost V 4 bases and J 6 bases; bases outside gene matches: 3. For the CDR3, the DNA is TGCGCCAGCAGCCCGGGACTAGCGGGACCCAATGAGCAGTTCTTC. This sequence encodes CASSPGLAGPNEQFF.

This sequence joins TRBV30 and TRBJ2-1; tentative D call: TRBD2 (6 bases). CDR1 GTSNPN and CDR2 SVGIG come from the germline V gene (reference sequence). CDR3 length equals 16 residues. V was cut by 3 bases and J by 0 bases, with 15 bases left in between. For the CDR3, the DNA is TGTGCCTGGAGCTCCTGGGACTTCAGCTCCTACAATGAGCAGTTCTTC. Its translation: CAWSSWDFSSYNEQFF.

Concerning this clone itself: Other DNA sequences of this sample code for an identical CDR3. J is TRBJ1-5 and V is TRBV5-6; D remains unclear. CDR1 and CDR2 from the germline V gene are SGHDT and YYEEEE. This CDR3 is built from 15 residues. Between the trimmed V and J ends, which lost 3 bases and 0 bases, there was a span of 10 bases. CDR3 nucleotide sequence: TGTGCCAGCAGCTCGCGGGGTTATAGCAATCAGCCCCAGCATTTT. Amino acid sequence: CASSSRGYSNQPQHF.

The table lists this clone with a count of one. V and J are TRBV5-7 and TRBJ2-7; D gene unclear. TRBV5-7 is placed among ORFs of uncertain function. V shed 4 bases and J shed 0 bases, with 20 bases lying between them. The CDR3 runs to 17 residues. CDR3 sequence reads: CASSQYLERPYSYEQYF. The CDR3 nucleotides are TGTGCCAGCAGCCAATACCTCGAGAGGCCGTACTCCTACGAGCAGTACTTC.

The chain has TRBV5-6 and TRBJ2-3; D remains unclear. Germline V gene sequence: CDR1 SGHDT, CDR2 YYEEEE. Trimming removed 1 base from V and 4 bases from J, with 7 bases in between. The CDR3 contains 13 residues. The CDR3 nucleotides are TGTGCCAGCAGCTTGCCAGGATCAGATACGCAGTATTTT. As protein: CASSLPGSDTQYF.

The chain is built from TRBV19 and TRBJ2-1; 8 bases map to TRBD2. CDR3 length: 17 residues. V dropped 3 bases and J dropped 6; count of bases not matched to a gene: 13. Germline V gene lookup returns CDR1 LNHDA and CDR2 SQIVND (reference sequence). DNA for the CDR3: TGTGCCAGTAGTATCCGTACTAGCGGAGGTAGAGGCAATGAGCAGTTCTTC. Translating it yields CASSIRTSGGRGNEQFF.

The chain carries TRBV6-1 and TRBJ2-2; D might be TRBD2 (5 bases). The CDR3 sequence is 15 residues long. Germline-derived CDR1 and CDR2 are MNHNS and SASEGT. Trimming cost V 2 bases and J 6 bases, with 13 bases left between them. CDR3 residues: CASSELARGSGELFF. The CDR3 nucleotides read TGTGCCAGCAGTGAATTAGCGCGTGGGTCCGGGGAGCTGTTTTTT.

The CDR3 loop is CASTFSSTNEKLFF. The DNA of the CDR3 is TGTGCCAGCACTTTTTCCTCAACTAATGAAAAACTGTTTTTT. The chain links TRBV27 to TRBJ1-4, with unresolved D. The germline V gene encodes CDR1 MNHEY and CDR2 SMNVEV (reference sequence). V was cut by 7 bases and J by 0 bases, with 9 bases left in between. The CDR3 covers 14 residues. Combining the CDR3 with reference TRBV27 and TRBJ1-4 gives the whole variable domain EAQVTQNPRYLITVTGKKLTVTCSQNMNHEYMSWYRQDPGLGLRQIYYSMNVEVTDKGDVPEGYKVSRKEKRNFPLILESPSPNQTSLYFCASTFSSTNEKLFFGSGTQLSVL.

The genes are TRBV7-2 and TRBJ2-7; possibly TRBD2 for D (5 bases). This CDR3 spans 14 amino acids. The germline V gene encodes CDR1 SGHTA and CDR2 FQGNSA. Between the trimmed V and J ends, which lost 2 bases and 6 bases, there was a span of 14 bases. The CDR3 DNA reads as TGTGCCAGCAGCTTAACGGGGAGAAGAGGCGAGCAGTACTTC. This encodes CASSLTGRRGEQYF.

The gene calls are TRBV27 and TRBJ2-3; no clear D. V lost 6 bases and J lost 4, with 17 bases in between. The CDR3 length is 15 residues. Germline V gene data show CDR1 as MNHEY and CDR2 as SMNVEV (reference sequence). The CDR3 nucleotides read TGTGCCAGCAGGAGAAGCCTACCTCGGGCAGATACGCAGTATTTT. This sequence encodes CASRRSLPRADTQYF.

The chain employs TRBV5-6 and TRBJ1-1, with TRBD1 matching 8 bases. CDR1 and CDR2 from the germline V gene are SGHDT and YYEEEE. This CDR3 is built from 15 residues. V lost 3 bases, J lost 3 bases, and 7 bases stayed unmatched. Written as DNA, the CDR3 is TGTGCCAGCAGCTATGCAGGGGGCGCGGACACTGAAGCTTTCTTT. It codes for CASSYAGGADTEAFF. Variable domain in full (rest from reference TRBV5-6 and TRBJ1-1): DAGVTQSPTHLIKTRGQQVTLRCSPKSGHDTVSWYQQALGQGPQFIFQYYEEEERQRGNFPDRFSGHQFPNYSSELNVNALLLGDSALYLCASSYAGGADTEAFFGQGTRLTVV.

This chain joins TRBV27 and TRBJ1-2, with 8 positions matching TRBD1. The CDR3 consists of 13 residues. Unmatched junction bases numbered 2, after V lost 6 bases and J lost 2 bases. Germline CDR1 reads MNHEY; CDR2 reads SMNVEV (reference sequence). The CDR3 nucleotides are TGTGCCAGCAGCTGGACAGGGAACTATGGCTACACCTTC. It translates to CASSWTGNYGYTF.

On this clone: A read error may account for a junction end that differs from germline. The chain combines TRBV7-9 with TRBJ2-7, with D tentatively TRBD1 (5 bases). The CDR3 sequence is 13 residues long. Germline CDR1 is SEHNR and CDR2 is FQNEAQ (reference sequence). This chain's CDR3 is CSSSTTASYEQYF. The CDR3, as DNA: TGTTCCAGCAGCACGACAGCCTCCTACGAGCAGTACTTC.

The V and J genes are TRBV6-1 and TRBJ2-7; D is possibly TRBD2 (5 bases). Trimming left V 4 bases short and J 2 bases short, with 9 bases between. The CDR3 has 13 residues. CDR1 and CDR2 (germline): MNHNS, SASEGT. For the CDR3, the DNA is TGTGCCAGCAGTGTTGAGGGAACCTACGAGCAGTACTTC. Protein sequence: CASSVEGTYEQYF.

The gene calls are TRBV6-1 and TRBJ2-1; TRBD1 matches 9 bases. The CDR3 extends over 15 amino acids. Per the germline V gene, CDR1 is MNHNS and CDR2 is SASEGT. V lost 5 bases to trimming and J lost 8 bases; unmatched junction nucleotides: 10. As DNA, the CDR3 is TGTGCCAGCAGTCTACCGGGACAGGGTGTTGATGAGCAGTTCTTC. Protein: CASSLPGQGVDEQFF.

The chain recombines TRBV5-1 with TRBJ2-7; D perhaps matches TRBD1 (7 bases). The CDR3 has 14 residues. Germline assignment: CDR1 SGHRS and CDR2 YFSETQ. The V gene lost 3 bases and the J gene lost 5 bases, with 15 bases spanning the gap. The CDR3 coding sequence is TGCGCCAGCAGCTCCCGACAGGGAGGCCACGAGCAGTACTTC. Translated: CASSSRQGGHEQYF. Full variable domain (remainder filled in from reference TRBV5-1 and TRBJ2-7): KAGVTQTPRYLIKTRGQQVTLSCSPISGHRSVSWYQQTPGQGLQFLFEYFSETQRNKGNFPGRFSGRQFSNSRSEMNVSTLELGDSALYLCASSSRQGGHEQYFGPGTRLTVT.